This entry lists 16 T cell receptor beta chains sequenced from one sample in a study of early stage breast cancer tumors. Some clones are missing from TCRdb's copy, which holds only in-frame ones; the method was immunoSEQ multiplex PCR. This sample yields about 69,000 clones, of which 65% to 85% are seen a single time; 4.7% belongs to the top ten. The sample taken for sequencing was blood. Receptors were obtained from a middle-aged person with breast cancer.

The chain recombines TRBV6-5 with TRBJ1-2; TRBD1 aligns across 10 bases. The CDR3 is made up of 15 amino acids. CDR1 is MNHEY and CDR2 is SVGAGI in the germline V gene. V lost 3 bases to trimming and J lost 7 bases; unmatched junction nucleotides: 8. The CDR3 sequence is CASSYRGTGAGGYTF. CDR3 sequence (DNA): TGTGCCAGCAGTTATAGAGGGACAGGGGCGGGTGGCTACACCTTC.

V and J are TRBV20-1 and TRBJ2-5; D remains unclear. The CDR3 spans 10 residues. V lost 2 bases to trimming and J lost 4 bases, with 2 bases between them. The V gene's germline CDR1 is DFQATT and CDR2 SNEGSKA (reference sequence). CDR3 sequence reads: CSARIETQYF. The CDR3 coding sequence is TGCAGTGCTAGAATAGAGACCCAGTACTTC.

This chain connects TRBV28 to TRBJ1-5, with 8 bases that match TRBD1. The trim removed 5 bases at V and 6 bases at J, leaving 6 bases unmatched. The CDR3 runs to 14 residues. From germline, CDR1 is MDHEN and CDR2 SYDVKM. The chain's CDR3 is CASSDQGASQPQHF. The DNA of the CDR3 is TGTGCCAGCAGTGACCAGGGGGCTAGTCAGCCCCAGCATTTT.

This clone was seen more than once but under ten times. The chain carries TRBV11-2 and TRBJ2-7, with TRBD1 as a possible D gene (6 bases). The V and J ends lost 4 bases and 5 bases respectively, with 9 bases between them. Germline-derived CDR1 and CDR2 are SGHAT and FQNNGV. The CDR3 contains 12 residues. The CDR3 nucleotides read TGTGCCAGCAGCTCACAGGGTAACGAGCAGTACTTC. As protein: CASSSQGNEQYF.

As DNA, the CDR3 is TGTGCCAGCAGCGTAGACTTGCGGGAGGAAGGCAATGAGCAGTTCTTC. It specifies CASSVDLREEGNEQFF. The chain uses TRBV9 and TRBJ2-1, with TRBD2 identical over 8 bases. Germline V CDR1 and CDR2: SGDLS, YYNGEE. V shed 0 bases, J shed 6 bases, and the junction held 8 bases outside the gene matches. This CDR3 is built from 16 residues.

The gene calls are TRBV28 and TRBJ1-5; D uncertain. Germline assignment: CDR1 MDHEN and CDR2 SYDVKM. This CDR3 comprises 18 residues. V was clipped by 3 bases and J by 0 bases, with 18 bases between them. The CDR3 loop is CASSLVGVLDYSNQPQHF. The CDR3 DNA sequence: TGTGCCAGCAGTTTGGTCGGCGTGTTGGATTATAGCAATCAGCCCCAGCATTTT.

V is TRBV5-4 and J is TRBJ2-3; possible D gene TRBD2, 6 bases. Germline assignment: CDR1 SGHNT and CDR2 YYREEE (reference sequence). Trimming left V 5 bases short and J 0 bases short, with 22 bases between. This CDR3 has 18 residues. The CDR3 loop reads CASSQGFRGGDSTDTQYF. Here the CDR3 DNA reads TGTGCCAGCAGTCAGGGATTTCGTGGCGGGGATAGCACAGATACGCAGTATTTT.

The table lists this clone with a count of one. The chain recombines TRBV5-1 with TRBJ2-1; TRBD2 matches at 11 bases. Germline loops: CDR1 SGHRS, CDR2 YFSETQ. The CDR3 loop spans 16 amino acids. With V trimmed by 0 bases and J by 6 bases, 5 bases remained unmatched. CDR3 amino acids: CASSLGVAGGRNEQFF. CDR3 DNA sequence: TGCGCCAGCAGCTTGGGGGTAGCGGGAGGGCGCAATGAGCAGTTCTTC.

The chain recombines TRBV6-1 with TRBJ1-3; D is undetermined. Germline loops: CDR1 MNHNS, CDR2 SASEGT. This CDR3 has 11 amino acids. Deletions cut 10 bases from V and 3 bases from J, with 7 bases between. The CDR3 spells CATYHGNTIYF. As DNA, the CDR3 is TGTGCCACCTACCATGGAAACACCATATATTTT.

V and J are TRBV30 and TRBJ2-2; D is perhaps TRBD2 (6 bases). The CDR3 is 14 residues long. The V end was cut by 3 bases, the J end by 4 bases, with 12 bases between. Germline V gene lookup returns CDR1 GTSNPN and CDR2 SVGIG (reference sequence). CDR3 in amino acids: CAWRRRETTGELFF. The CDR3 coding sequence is TGTGCCTGGAGGAGGAGGGAAACCACCGGGGAGCTGTTTTTT.

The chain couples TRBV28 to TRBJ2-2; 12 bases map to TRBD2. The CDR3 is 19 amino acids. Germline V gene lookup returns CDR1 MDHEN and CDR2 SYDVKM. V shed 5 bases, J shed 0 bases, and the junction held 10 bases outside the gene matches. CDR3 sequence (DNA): TGTGCCAGCAGTCCTGGGGGTCTAGCGGGAGGGTCGAACACCGGGGAGCTGTTTTTT. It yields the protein CASSPGGLAGGSNTGELFF. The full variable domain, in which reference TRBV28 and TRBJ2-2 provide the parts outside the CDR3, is DVKVTQSSRYLVKRTGEKVFLECVQDMDHENMFWYRQDPGLGLRLIYFSYDVKMKEKGDIPEGYSVSREKKERFSLILESASTNQTSMYLCASSPGGLAGGSNTGELFFGEGSRLTVL.

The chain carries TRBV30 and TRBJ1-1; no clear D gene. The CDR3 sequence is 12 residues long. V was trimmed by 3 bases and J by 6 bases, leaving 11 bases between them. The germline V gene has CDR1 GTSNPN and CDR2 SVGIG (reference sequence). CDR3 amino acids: CAWSTGSPEAFF. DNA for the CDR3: TGTGCCTGGAGCACCGGCAGCCCTGAAGCTTTCTTT. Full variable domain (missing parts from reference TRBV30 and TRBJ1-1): SQTIHQWPATLVQPVGSPLSLECTVEGTSNPNLYWYRQAAGRGLQLLFYSVGIGQISSEVPQNLSASRPQDRQFILSSKKLLLSDSGFYLCAWSTGSPEAFFGQGTRLTVV.

The DNA of the CDR3 is TGTGCCAGCAGCTCGACAGGGGTTGAGCCCCAGCATTTT. Translating gives CASSSTGVEPQHF. The V call is TRBV7-9, the J call TRBJ1-5; the match to TRBD1 covers 8 bases. The CDR3 is made up of 13 amino acids. The germline V gene has CDR1 SEHNR and CDR2 FQNEAQ (reference sequence). V dropped 4 bases and J dropped 8; count of bases not matched to a gene: 4.

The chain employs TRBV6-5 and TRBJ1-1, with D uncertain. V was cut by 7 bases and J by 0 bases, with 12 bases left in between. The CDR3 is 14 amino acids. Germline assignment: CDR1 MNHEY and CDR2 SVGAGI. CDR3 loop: CASTQSDLNTEAFF. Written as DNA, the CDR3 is TGTGCCAGCACCCAATCGGATTTGAACACTGAAGCTTTCTTT.

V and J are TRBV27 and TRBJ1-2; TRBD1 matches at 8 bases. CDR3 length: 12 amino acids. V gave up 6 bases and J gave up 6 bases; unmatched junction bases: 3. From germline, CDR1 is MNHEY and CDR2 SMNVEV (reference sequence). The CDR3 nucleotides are TGTGCCAGCAGCCAGGGGGCCGATGGCTACACCTTC. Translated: CASSQGADGYTF.

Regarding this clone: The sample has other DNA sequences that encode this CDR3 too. The chain's CDR3 is CASSQDSGRRYEQYF. The CDR3 region has the DNA TGTGCCAGCAGCCAAGATTCGGGGAGACGGTACGAGCAGTACTTC. The rearrangement uses TRBV14 and TRBJ2-7, with TRBD2 as a possible D gene (5 bases). The CDR3 contains 15 residues. V shed 0 bases and J shed 4 bases, with 13 bases lying between them. Germline CDR1 SGHDN, CDR2 FVKESK.